This entry lists 8 T cell receptor beta chains sequenced from one sample in a study of early T cells in non-severe SARS-CoV-2 infection listed by TCRdb under 2021. The library relied on 5' RACE. The run used a NextSeq 500. Starting from the raw public reads, TCRdb applied fastp trimming at Q25, assembled clones with MiXCR and retained in-frame beta chains. One record per CDR3 amino acid sequence lists the most common genes and DNA. The sample yields roughly 70,000 distinct CDR3 sequences; roughly 18% were counted once. The ten largest make up about 8.4% of the sample. The starting material was whole blood, obtained at baseline. The receptors derive from an adult who was a healthcare worker with PCR-confirmed SARS-CoV-2 infection or an uninfected control (not recorded which).

This clonotype was seen only a few times. The chain has TRBV7-9 and TRBJ2-2; perhaps TRBD2 as D (5 bases). Trimming removed 2 bases at V and 7 bases at J, with 11 bases between. The CDR3 is made up of 14 amino acids. CDR1 SEHNR and CDR2 FQNEAQ come from the germline V gene (reference sequence). CDR3 residues: CASSLLLADGELFF. In DNA form, the CDR3 reads TGTGCCAGCAGCTTATTGCTAGCCGACGGGGAGCTGTTTTTT.

V gene TRBV6-5 combines with J gene TRBJ2-3; a weak D match, TRBD2 (5 bases). The ends were cut back, 7 bases at V and 2 bases at J, with 10 bases in the middle. The CDR3 has 13 amino acids. Per the germline V gene, CDR1 is MNHEY and CDR2 is SVGAGI. The CDR3 protein is CASNSGNTDTQYF. In DNA, the CDR3 is TGTGCCAGCAACAGCGGAAACACAGATACGCAGTATTTT.

The CDR3 DNA reads TGTGCCAGCAGCCAAGATACGAGGCGAGGGGTTGGCTATGGCTACACCTTC. Translated, it gives CASSQDTRRGVGYGYTF. The V call is TRBV3-2, the J call TRBJ1-2; the table's D call, TRBD1, has no DNA check behind it. TRBV3-2 is flagged as a pseudogene. The CDR3 is made up of 17 amino acids.

CDR3 sequence reads: CASSQLSGNTIYF. The CDR3 nucleotides read TGTGCCAGCAGCCAATTATCTGGAAACACCATATATTTT. The rearrangement joins TRBV14 to TRBJ1-3, with D unclear. V was cut by 2 bases and J by 1 base, with 3 bases left in between. This CDR3 is 13 amino acids long. Germline V gene sequence: CDR1 SGHDN, CDR2 FVKESK.

This clonotype was seen a few times. The V gene is TRBV6-1, the J gene TRBJ2-3; TRBD1 aligns across 9 bases. This CDR3 region has 14 residues. V was pared by 8 bases and J by 0 bases, with 3 bases of the junction left unmatched. Germline loops: CDR1 MNHNS, CDR2 SASEGT. Here the CDR3 DNA reads TGTGCCAGCGCACAGGGGGCTAGCACAGATACGCAGTATTTT. Protein: CASAQGASTDTQYF.

The J gene is TRBJ2-5, the V gene TRBV7-2; 7 positions match TRBD1. The CDR3 sequence is 13 residues long. Unmatched junction bases numbered 8, after V lost 11 bases and J lost 2 bases. Germline CDR1 and CDR2: SGHTA and FQGNSA. CDR3 coding DNA: TGTGCCCTAGGTGGGACAGCTCAAGAGACCCAGTACTTC. Amino acid sequence: CALGGTAQETQYF.

In its sample, this clonotype was seen a few times. The chain links TRBV25-1 to TRBJ2-1; 7 bases are a match to TRBD2. Germline lookup yields CDR1 MGHDK and CDR2 SYGVNS. The CDR3 spans 15 residues. Trimming cost V 5 bases and J 3 bases; bases outside gene matches: 7. The CDR3 region has the DNA TGTGCCAGCAGTACCGGGACTACTGACTACAATGAGCAGTTCTTC. Translating it yields CASSTGTTDYNEQFF.

As to this clonotype: The conserved closing phenylalanine or tryptophan is absent in this CDR3, likely reflecting a read error. Because the CDR3's place on the DNA is in doubt, the DNA is left out and the CDR3 is given as listed by TCRdb. The chain combines TRBV3-1 with TRBJ2-5; TRBD1 reflects the table's D call only, with no check against the DNA. The germline gives CDR1 LGHDT, CDR2 YNNKEL (reference sequence). The CDR3 length equals 13 residues, ends included. This CDR3 reads CASSQRAGTPKNS.